Listed below are T cell receptor beta chains from one sample, sequenced in a study of blood T cell repertoires in COVID-19. Sequencing was performed with immunoSEQ multiplex PCR; in TCRdb, only in-frame clones are kept and a portion is missing. The data contain about 83,000 clones, about 88% of them singletons. Sequencing was carried out using peripheral blood. The receptors were gathered from a man older than 75 with active or convalescent COVID-19. The CDR3 runs from the conserved cysteine through the conserved F or W. A D gene is named only where the DNA matches it firmly. Only some rows state a clone size, as once, few, many or a class for expanded clones.

j_call v_call clone_size d_call cdr3_length cdr3_aa cdr3_nt
TRBJ2-5 TRBV18 NA NA 15 CASSPGTGRQETQYF TGTGCCAGCTCACCTGGAACAGGGCGTCAAGAGACCCAGTACTTC
TRBJ1-4 TRBV28 few NA 13 CASKRGGDEKLFF TGTGCCAGCAAGAGGGGGGGCGACGAAAAACTGTTTTTT
TRBJ1-3 TRBV19 NA NA 14 CASSNRRSGNTIYF TGTGCCAGTAGTAACAGGAGATCTGGAAACACCATATATTTT
TRBJ1-1 TRBV5-6 NA TRBD1 17 CASSSRGWGPKNTEAFF TGTGCCAGCAGCTCCAGGGGGTGGGGCCCGAAGAACACTGAAGCTTTCTTT
TRBJ2-1 TRBV19 NA NA 18 CASSIEGALGGVGNEQFF TGTGCCAGTAGTATAGAGGGGGCCCTTGGTGGGGTAGGGAATGAGCAGTTCTTC
TRBJ2-3 TRBV19 NA NA 14 CASSMSQFTDTQYF TGTGCCAGTAGTATGTCCCAGTTCACAGATACGCAGTATTTT
TRBJ1-2 TRBV6-4 NA TRBD1 16 CASSDLPGQGVGGYTF TGTGCCAGCAGTGACCTTCCGGGACAGGGGGTTGGTGGCTACACCTTC
TRBJ1-4 TRBV9 NA TRBD1 15 CASSVGTGGGEKLFF TGTGCCAGCAGCGTAGGGACAGGGGGAGGTGAAAAACTGTTTTTT
TRBJ2-2 TRBV18 NA TRBD1 16 CASSDRQGLNTGELFF TGTGCCAGCTCCGATAGACAGGGCCTGAACACCGGGGAGCTGTTTTTT
TRBJ1-1 TRBV19 NA TRBD1 14 CASSRQGQNTEAFF TGTGCCAGTAGTAGACAGGGGCAGAACACTGAAGCTTTCTTT
TRBJ2-2 TRBV10-3 NA NA 14 CAISDQGYTGELFF TGTGCCATCAGTGACCAGGGCTACACCGGGGAGCTGTTTTTT
TRBJ2-2 TRBV11-3 NA TRBD1 14 CASSSRGLTGELFF TGTGCCAGCAGCTCCAGGGGGCTCACCGGGGAGCTGTTTTTT
TRBJ1-1 TRBV19 NA TRBD1 14 CASSTTGWDTEAFF TGTGCCAGTAGTACGACAGGGTGGGACACTGAAGCTTTCTTT
TRBJ2-1 TRBV30 NA TRBD1 16 CAWAGPGQGGLDEQFF TGTGCCTGGGCTGGCCCGGGACAGGGGGGTCTCGATGAGCAGTTCTTC
TRBJ1-1 TRBV19 NA TRBD1 14 CASSSTGLKTEAFF TGTGCCAGTAGCTCGACAGGGTTGAAAACTGAAGCTTTCTTT
TRBJ1-2 TRBV20-1 once NA 10 CSASYYGYTF TGCAGTGCTAGTTATTATGGCTACACCTTC
TRBJ2-1 TRBV7-3 NA TRBD2 16 CASSLILAGGLNEQFF TGTGCCAGCAGCTTAATACTAGCGGGAGGTCTTAATGAGCAGTTCTTC
TRBJ2-1 TRBV25-1 NA TRBD1 13 CASTDRVGNEQFF TGTGCCAGCACGGACAGGGTCGGGAATGAGCAGTTCTTC
TRBJ2-5 TRBV30 once NA 12 CACGPGGETQYF TGTGCCTGTGGACCAGGTGGAGAGACCCAGTACTTC
TRBJ1-4 TRBV5-8 few NA 15 CASSLSSGVWEKLFF TGTGCCAGCAGCTTGAGTTCAGGGGTGTGGGAAAAACTGTTTTTT
TRBJ2-1 TRBV6-5 NA TRBD2 15 CASSARTSGSNEQFF TGTGCCAGCAGCGCACGGACTAGCGGGAGTAATGAGCAGTTCTTC
TRBJ2-3 TRBV10-1 NA NA 12 CASSDHTDTQYF TGCGCCAGCAGTGACCACACAGATACGCAGTATTTT
TRBJ1-5 TRBV6-2/TRBV6-3 NA NA 19 CASSYIPREGTYSNQPQHF TGTGCCAGCAGTTACATTCCCCGGGAGGGCACCTATAGCAATCAGCCCCAGCATTTT
TRBJ2-3 TRBV5-8 NA TRBD2 17 CASSLRAGVGGTDTQYF TGTGCCAGCAGCTTGAGAGCGGGGGTAGGCGGTACAGATACGCAGTATTTT
TRBJ1-4 TRBV2 NA NA 15 CASSEVRAPNEKLFF TGTGCCAGCAGTGAAGTCAGGGCCCCTAATGAAAAACTGTTTTTT
TRBJ1-1 TRBV3-1/TRBV3-2 once NA 16 CASSRGGRRGGTEAFF TGTGCCAGCAGCCGGGGGGGGCGGAGGGGCGGCACTGAAGCTTTCTTT